This T cell receptor (beta chain) derives from a study of blood T cell repertoires in COVID-19 (dated by TCRdb to the early 2020s). For the study in its entirety: The collaborator samples originated in the United States, Italy and Spain and spanned the acute and convalescent phases of COVID-19. The prospective study material was composed of cDNA or gDNA derived from T cells, B-cell-depleted T cells, or PBMCs. The dataset comprised deeply sampled blood TCRbeta repertoires from subjects exposed to, actively infected with, or recovered from COVID-19. The repertoires were made available in a free public database intended to serve as a resource for research on the immune response to SARS-CoV-2. Samples came from the ongoing ImmuneRACE study (first 160 participants) plus 1,254 subjects from 6 global collaborators. A de-identified subject ID, COVID-19 status, age in years and sex were almost always included in the sample metadata. Where HLA class I and class II types were available, the types were taken from metadata supplied by the sample provider, not from assay-based typing. Overall results and qualifications from the work: How much clinical and demographic metadata was included differed by source and by participant, and the metadata was provided uncurated.

Deletion took 5 bases off V and 6 bases off J, with a span of 10 bases between the germline ends. Reading from cysteine to phenylalanine, the CDR3 counts 13 amino acids. The DNA shown is the 39-base CDR3, in frame from base 1. Samples from volunteer blood donors who had recovered from COVID-19 were contributed by a second Seattle source. The collaborating institutions used their own protocols to collect whole blood in K2EDTA tubes. Collaborator samples were shipped for TCRbeta analysis as frozen whole blood, isolated PBMCs, or DNA extracted from either sample type. TCRbeta CDR3 regions were amplified from genomic DNA using the immunoSEQ Assay, a bias-controlled multiplex PCR. In the paper's pipeline: Within the assay, amplification of reference gene primers was used to estimate how many nucleated cells each sample contained. To quantify the absolute abundance of each unique TCRbeta CDR3 rearrangement, sequence reads were collapsed and filtered. For each sample, productive Simpson clonality was calculated as the square root of Simpson's diversity index over productive rearrangements. TCRdb limited this immuneACCESS table to in-frame rearrangements with V and J called. A share of clones is missing; checked studies link under half to unresolved V genes, and the rest is unexplained. D and trimming were read from the DNA, whereas the V and J calls and clone size are those reported in that table. This sample has about 120,000 clones in its table, and around nine tenths of those were observed once. Almost 8.5% of the sample belongs to the ten largest clones.

In the case of this clone: The clone's antigen remains unknown. No base qualities exist here, and no much larger clone lies one base off it.

Sequencing used peripheral blood. The sequence joins TRBV12-3 or TRBV12-4 to TRBJ2-2; the D gene is perhaps TRBD1, on 6 matching bases. The receptor's source is a woman in her 70s who had recovered from COVID-19. CDR3 protein: CASSRDRPGELFF. The nucleotide sequence is given as TGTGCCAGCAGTCGAGACAGGCCCGGGGAGCTGTTTTTT.